The sequence of this T cell receptor (beta chain) was determined in a study of T cell responses to AZD1222 COVID-19 vaccine. Study results and caveats: The donors showed a predominance of white British ancestry and of females, with possible underestimation of clonal diversity.

A remark on this clone: What it recognizes is unknown.

Some clones are missing from TCRdb's copy, which holds only in-frame ones; the method was immunoSEQ multiplex PCR. The repertoire holds about 110,000 clones, 70% to 90% seen once, with 3.3% in the top ten. Sample: peripheral blood, taken on day 0 of AZD1222 vaccination. The TCR was taken from an adult in good health.

CDR3 loop: CASSPPGAAAQETQYF. The CDR3 nucleotides are TGTGCCAGCAGCCCCCCAGGGGCAGCCGCGCAAGAGACCCAGTACTTC. The V call is TRBV5-4, the J call TRBJ2-5; possibly TRBD1 for D (6 bases). The CDR3 extends over 16 amino acids. Germline V CDR1 and CDR2: SGHNT, YYREEE (reference sequence). Between the trimmed V and J ends, which lost 4 bases and 2 bases, there was a span of 18 bases.